The table lists the clone carrying this T cell receptor (beta chain) with a few counts. The sample belongs to a study of T cells in Graves' hyperthyroidism and ophthalmopathy. The CDR3 regions of TCR beta were amplified from RNA transcripts. Primed by the HTBI set, a first-round RT-PCR was run on the TCR CDR3. TCRdb itself ran the multiplex PCR reads through MiXCR, one entry per CDR3 protein. The data show hundreds of thousands of distinct CDR3 sequences, with over 35% seen just once and 8% to 9% held by the top ten. Graves' hyperthyroidism without ophthalmopathy progression within 18 months was termed stable. Patients with uncontrolled infections, other autoimmune diseases, pregnancy or lactation were excluded. This TCR was sampled from a man aged 18-30 years with Graves' hyperthyroidism. The sample taken for sequencing was blood.

CDR3 region: CASRKWGQETQYF. The DNA of the CDR3 is TGTGCCAGTAGAAAGTGGGGTCAAGAGACCCAGTACTTC. The gene calls are TRBV19 and TRBJ2-5; D not resolved. CDR3 size: 13 residues. CDR1 is LNHDA, CDR2 SQIVND, per germline (reference sequence). V lost 6 bases, J lost 2 bases, and 10 bases lay in between.